These T cell receptor beta chains were read from a single sample in a study of blood T cell repertoires in COVID-19. TCRdb's copy holds only in-frame clones and misses some; the assay was immunoSEQ multiplex PCR. The top ten hold roughly 1.4% of the sample, which has about 68,000 clones, about 86% seen once. Material for sequencing was peripheral blood. These receptors were collected from a woman aged 60 to 75 with acute or convalescent COVID-19. CDR3s include the opening cysteine and the closing phenylalanine or tryptophan. A D gene is named only where the DNA matches it firmly. Size tells how often a clone was seen (once, few, many) or the class of an expanded clone, and some rows leave it out.

>TRBJ2-3|TRBV5-1|once|-
CASSSPRGRDTQYF
TGCGCCAGCAGCTCCCCCCGGGGGAGAGATACGCAGTATTTT
>TRBJ2-1|TRBV14|few|-
CASSQRGHLGYNEQFF
TGTGCCAGCAGCCAAAGGGGTCACCTCGGCTACAATGAGCAGTTCTTC
>TRBJ1-2|TRBV5-1|medium-sized|-
CASSLVAGKNGYTF
TGCGCCAGCAGCTTGGTGGCAGGGAAGAATGGCTACACCTTC
>TRBJ2-1|TRBV6-6|-|TRBD2
CASSSGGFYNEQFF
TGTGCCAGCAGCAGCGGGGGGTTCTACAATGAGCAGTTCTTC
>TRBJ1-1|TRBV14|once|-
CASSKRNLGNTEAFF
TGTGCCAGCAGTAAGCGAAACCTTGGTAACACTGAAGCTTTCTTT
>TRBJ1-1|TRBV28|-|TRBD1
CASRSGGQILAEAFF
TGTGCCAGCAGATCAGGGGGCCAGATTCTCGCTGAAGCTTTCTTT
>TRBJ2-4|TRBV11-2|-|TRBD1
CASSLGWTGGTNIQYF
TGTGCCAGCAGCTTAGGCTGGACAGGGGGCACAAACATTCAGTACTTC
>TRBJ2-1|TRBV4-2|-|TRBD1
CASSQEGQGARNEQFF
TGTGCCAGCAGCCAAGAGGGACAGGGGGCGCGGAATGAGCAGTTCTTC
>TRBJ1-1|TRBV6-5|-|TRBD1
CASSDRVGTEAFF
TGTGCCAGCTCTGACAGGGTGGGCACTGAAGCTTTCTTT
>TRBJ1-5|TRBV6-2/TRBV6-3|-|-
CASSNGNSVQPQHF
TGTGCCAGCAGCAACGGGAATTCCGTTCAGCCCCAGCATTTT
>TRBJ1-4|TRBV4-1|-|-
CASSQVGGGTNEKLFF
TGCGCCAGCAGCCAAGTAGGGGGGGGAACTAATGAAAAACTGTTTTTT
>TRBJ1-2|TRBV11-2|few|-
CASSRQLNYGYTF
TGTGCCAGCAGCAGACAGCTTAACTATGGCTACACCTTC
>TRBJ2-2|TRBV12-3/TRBV12-4|-|TRBD1
CASWQGAGELFF
TGTGCCAGTTGGCAGGGGGCCGGGGAGCTGTTTTTT
>TRBJ2-7|TRBV6-5|-|-
CASKIEQAEYF
TGTGCCAGCAAAATAGAACAGGCGGAGTACTTC
>TRBJ2-7|TRBV28|-|TRBD1
CASSSNGQGSYEQYF
TGTGCCAGCAGTTCGAATGGACAGGGCTCCTACGAGCAGTACTTC
>TRBJ2-2|TRBV7-7|few|TRBD2
CASSNGLAGGELFF
TGTGCCAGCAGCAATGGACTAGCGGGAGGGGAGCTGTTTTTT
>TRBJ1-2|TRBV27|-|TRBD1
CASSLRPDRALHGYTF
TGTGCCAGCAGTCTGAGACCGGACAGGGCCTTACATGGCTACACCTTC
>TRBJ2-7|TRBV12-3/TRBV12-4|-|-
CASSSRRGYEQYF
TGTGCCAGCAGTTCCCGCAGGGGCTACGAGCAGTACTTC
>TRBJ1-1|TRBV11-3|-|-
CASSLLGDSEAFF
TGTGCCAGCAGTTTATTAGGAGACAGTGAAGCTTTCTTT
>TRBJ1-5|TRBV19|-|-
CASSYGAGVNQPQHF
TGTGCCAGTAGTTATGGGGCAGGGGTCAATCAGCCCCAGCATTTT
>TRBJ1-5|TRBV6-5|-|-
CASTSARVGNQPQHF
TGTGCCAGCACGTCGGCGAGGGTTGGGAATCAGCCCCAGCATTTT
>TRBJ2-3|TRBV4-1|-|TRBD2
CASSQGTSGRTDTQYF
TGCGCCAGCAGCCAGGGGACTAGCGGGAGGACAGATACGCAGTATTTT
>TRBJ2-1|TRBV5-1|-|TRBD2
CASSPGLGAGEQFF
TGCGCCAGCAGCCCGGGACTAGGGGCTGGTGAGCAGTTCTTC
>TRBJ1-1|TRBV12-3/TRBV12-4|few|-
CASSVDSNTEAFF
TGTGCCAGCAGTGTGGACAGTAACACTGAAGCTTTCTTT
>TRBJ2-7|TRBV5-1|-|TRBD1
CASSLAPGTGGREQYF
TGCGCCAGCAGCTTGGCCCCCGGGACAGGGGGCCGCGAGCAGTACTTC
>TRBJ1-5|TRBV25-1|once|TRBD1
CASTPRRRGHGNQPQHF
TGTGCCAGCACCCCCCGACGCAGGGGGCATGGCAATCAGCCCCAGCATTTT
>TRBJ2-4|TRBV5-4|-|TRBD1
CASSSSGLTGGNIQYF
TGTGCCAGCAGCTCGTCGGGCCTGACAGGGGGAAACATTCAGTACTTC
>TRBJ1-1|TRBV6-4|-|-
CASSVDSNTEAFF
TGTGCCAGCAGTGTAGACAGCAACACTGAAGCTTTCTTT
>TRBJ1-3|TRBV18|-|TRBD1
CASSQNTGGAGHTIYF
TGTGCCAGCTCACAGAATACAGGGGGCGCCGGTCACACCATATATTTT
>TRBJ1-1|TRBV5-8|-|-
CASSLAGGDTEAFF
TGTGCCAGCAGCTTGGCCGGGGGGGACACTGAAGCTTTCTTT
>TRBJ2-3|TRBV28|-|TRBD2
CASSPTLAVSTDTQYF
TGTGCCAGCAGTCCCACACTAGCGGTTAGCACAGATACGCAGTATTTT
>TRBJ2-1|TRBV3-1/TRBV3-2|-|TRBD2
CASSRAGGPYNEQFF
TGTGCCAGCAGCCGGGCGGGGGGACCCTACAATGAGCAGTTCTTC
>TRBJ2-3|TRBV30|-|-
CAWSASPRFRDTQYF
TGTGCCTGGAGTGCAAGTCCCCGTTTCAGAGATACGCAGTATTTT
>TRBJ2-1|TRBV19|once|-
CASRKIAAGLIGNEQFF
TGTGCCAGTAGGAAAATCGCCGCGGGGCTAATTGGAAATGAGCAGTTCTTC
>TRBJ2-2|TRBV18|-|-
CASSPRLVRTGELFF
TGTGCCAGCTCCCCGCGACTTGTTAGGACCGGGGAGCTGTTTTTT
>TRBJ2-6|TRBV3-1/TRBV3-2|-|-
CASSQWGRQGLSGANVLTF
TGTGCCAGCAGCCAATGGGGCAGGCAAGGTCTCTCTGGGGCCAACGTCCTGACTTTC
>TRBJ2-3|TRBV24-1|-|TRBD2
CATSDPLSLAGGDTQYF
TGTGCCACCAGTGATCCCCTGTCGCTAGCGGGAGGTGATACGCAGTATTTT
>TRBJ2-7|TRBV2|-|TRBD1
CASSDPTGGSYEQYF
TGTGCCAGCAGTGATCCGACAGGGGGCTCCTACGAGCAGTACTTC
>TRBJ1-2|TRBV12-3/TRBV12-4|-|-
CASSRQSHYGYTF
TGTGCCAGCAGCCGACAGAGCCACTATGGCTACACCTTC